This passage covers 13 T cell receptor beta chains from one sample sequenced in a study of cytomegalovirus exposure and HLA in healthy donors. The PCR contained 60 Vbeta and 13 Jbeta primers. Clones were sequenced by immunoSEQ multiplex PCR, and TCRdb holds only the in-frame ones, with some missing. The repertoire consists of about 120,000 clones, with around 80% occurring once and the leading ten covering roughly 4.3%. The sample consisted of PBMCs. The receptors here all came from a man under 40 in good health and CMV-seropositive.

This chain uses TRBV15 with TRBJ2-2; tentatively, D is TRBD2 (5 bases). The CDR3 runs to 15 residues. Germline V gene lookup returns CDR1 LNHNV and CDR2 YYDKDF (reference sequence). Trimming cost V 6 bases and J 5 bases, with 16 bases left between them. The CDR3 loop reads CATSYKRVLTGELFF. CDR3 sequence (DNA): TGTGCCACCAGTTATAAGAGGGTTCTGACCGGGGAGCTGTTTTTT.

The chain employs TRBV9 and TRBJ2-7, with 8 bases identical to TRBD2. The germline gives CDR1 SGDLS, CDR2 YYNGEE. The trim removed 0 bases at V and 0 bases at J, leaving 11 bases unmatched. The CDR3 is 18 amino acids. The CDR3 region is CASSVASSLAGSSYEQYF. In DNA form, the CDR3 reads TGTGCCAGCAGCGTAGCATCTTCGCTAGCGGGCAGCTCCTACGAGCAGTACTTC.

CDR3: CASSPHRTGPSTDTQYF. In DNA form, the CDR3 reads TGTGCCAGCAGTCCCCACCGGACAGGGCCTAGCACAGATACGCAGTATTTT. This chain joins TRBV2 and TRBJ2-3, with TRBD1 identical over 8 bases. This CDR3 comprises 17 residues. V dropped 5 bases and J dropped 0; count of bases not matched to a gene: 10. Germline V gives CDR1 SNHLY, CDR2 FYNNEI.

Worth noting for this clone: The germline gene is not matched at one end of the junction; a read error may be the cause. J is TRBJ2-2 and V is TRBV7-7, with 10 bases identical to TRBD2. Per the germline V gene, CDR1 is SSHAT and CDR2 is FNYEAQ (reference sequence). The CDR3 consists of 17 residues. The CDR3 sequence: CASSSLAGASNTGELFF. The CDR3 coding sequence is TGTGCTAGCAGCTCGCTAGCGGGGGCGTCCAACACCGGGGAGCTGTTTTTT.

The chain links TRBV11-3 to TRBJ1-4; unclear D gene. CDR3 length equals 16 residues. The V gene lost 9 bases and the J gene lost 0 bases, with 17 bases spanning the gap. CDR1 and CDR2 (germline): SGHNT, YENEEA. The CDR3 loop reads CASASGGGPTNEKLFF. As DNA, the CDR3 is TGTGCCAGTGCCAGCGGAGGTGGTCCAACTAATGAAAAACTGTTTTTT. The full variable domain, rest sourced from reference TRBV11-3 and TRBJ1-4, is EAGVVQSPRYKIIEKKQPVAFWCNPISGHNTLYWYLQNLGQGPELLIRYENEEAVDDSQLPKDRFSAERLKGVDSTLKIQPAELGDSAVYLCASASGGGPTNEKLFFGSGTQLSVL.

V usage is TRBV9 and J usage is TRBJ1-1; TRBD1 aligns across 12 bases. With 3 bases clipped from V and 2 bases from J, the junction kept 5 bases outside the gene matches. CDR3 length: 16 residues. The germline V gene has CDR1 SGDLS and CDR2 YYNGEE. In DNA form, the CDR3 reads TGTGCCAGCAGCGCCGGGGGACAGGGGGCCAACACTGAAGCTTTCTTT. Its protein is CASSAGGQGANTEAFF.

With regard to this clone: A read error is likely, as this CDR3 ends without the conserved phenylalanine or tryptophan. The genes are TRBV11-2 and TRBJ1-1; no definite D call. Germline V gives CDR1 SGHAT, CDR2 FQNNGV. The ends were cut back, 5 bases at V and 2 bases at J, with 9 bases in the middle. This CDR3 has 13 residues. The CDR3 loop reads CASSADTNTEAFL. Written as DNA, the CDR3 is TGTGCCAGCAGCGCCGACACAAACACTGAAGCTTTCCTT.

V usage is TRBV4-2 and J usage is TRBJ1-4, with D possibly being TRBD1 (6 bases). Germline CDR1 LGHNA, CDR2 YNFKEQ. The CDR3 length is 14 residues. V lost 3 bases, J lost 8 bases, and 13 bases lay in between. CDR3 protein: CASSQGRGGEKLFF. CDR3 coding DNA: TGTGCCAGCAGCCAGGGCAGGGGTGGGGAAAAACTGTTTTTT.

This chain uses TRBV20-1 with TRBJ2-7, with D perhaps matching TRBD1 (5 bases). The CDR3 is 11 residues long. V lost 6 bases, J lost 3 bases, and 9 bases lay in between. Germline loops: CDR1 DFQATT, CDR2 SNEGSKA (reference sequence). DNA for the CDR3: TGCAGTGCCTTAGGGGACTACGAGCAGTACTTC. Translation: CSALGDYEQYF.

This chain uses TRBV2 with TRBJ2-1, with a possible D match to TRBD2 (7 bases). CDR1 and CDR2 from the germline V gene are SNHLY and FYNNEI. Trimming removed 6 bases at V and 9 bases at J, with 21 bases between. The CDR3 loop spans 15 amino acids. CDR3 DNA: TGTGCCAGCAGCGGACGGGAGGACAGCGGTGGTGAGCAGTTCTTC. This translates into CASSGREDSGGEQFF.

The chain has TRBV7-8 and TRBJ2-5; 10 bases fit TRBD2. The J call may be in error: the DNA end matches TRBJ2-7 better. Germline loops: CDR1 SGHVS, CDR2 FQNEAQ. The CDR3 runs 15 residues. This chain's CDR3 is CASSASGRAPYEQYF. The CDR3 DNA reads as TGTGCCAGCAGCGCCAGCGGGAGGGCCCCCTACGAGCAGTACTTC.

This clone has more than one count but fewer than ten. The chain links TRBV28 to TRBJ2-3, with D tentatively TRBD1 (7 bases). Trimming removed 2 bases at V and 5 bases at J, with 23 bases between. Germline CDR1 is MDHEN and CDR2 is SYDVKM. The CDR3 runs 18 residues. CDR3 in amino acids: CASSLRLALYPGGDTQYF. The CDR3 nucleotides are TGTGCCAGCAGTTTACGGCTAGCGCTCTACCCAGGGGGAGATACGCAGTATTTT.

The chain recombines TRBV2 with TRBJ1-2, with a possible D match to TRBD1 (5 bases). The germline gives CDR1 SNHLY, CDR2 FYNNEI. The CDR3 is made up of 13 amino acids. V lost 7 bases and J 5 bases, leaving 14 bases between the germline ends. The CDR3 is CASTPEQVYGYTF. CDR3 nucleotides: TGTGCCAGCACCCCTGAACAGGTTTATGGCTACACCTTC.